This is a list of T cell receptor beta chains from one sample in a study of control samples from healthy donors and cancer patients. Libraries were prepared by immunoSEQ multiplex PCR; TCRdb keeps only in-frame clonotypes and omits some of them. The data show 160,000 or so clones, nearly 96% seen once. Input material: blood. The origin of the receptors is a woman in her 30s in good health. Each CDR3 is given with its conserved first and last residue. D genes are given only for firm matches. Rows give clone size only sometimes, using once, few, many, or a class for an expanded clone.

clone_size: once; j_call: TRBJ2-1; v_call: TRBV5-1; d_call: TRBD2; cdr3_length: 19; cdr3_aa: CASSSFLTSGGSSYNEQFF; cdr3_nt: TGCGCCAGCAGCAGTTTTCTCACTAGCGGGGGGAGCTCCTACAATGAGCAGTTCTTC
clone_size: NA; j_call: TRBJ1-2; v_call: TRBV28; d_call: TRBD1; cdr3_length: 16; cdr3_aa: CASSLGTGGARYGYTF; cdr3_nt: TGTGCCAGCAGCTTGGGGACAGGGGGCGCGAGGTACGGCTACACCTTC
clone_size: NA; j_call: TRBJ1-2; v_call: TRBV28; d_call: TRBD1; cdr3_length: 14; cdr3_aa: CASSLTGTGVGYTF; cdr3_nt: TGTGCCAGCAGTTTAACCGGGACAGGGGTTGGCTACACCTTC
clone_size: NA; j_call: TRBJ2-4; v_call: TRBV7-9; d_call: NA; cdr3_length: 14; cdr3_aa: CASNPGLAKNIQYF; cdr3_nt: TGTGCCAGCAACCCTGGACTAGCCAAAAACATTCAGTACTTC
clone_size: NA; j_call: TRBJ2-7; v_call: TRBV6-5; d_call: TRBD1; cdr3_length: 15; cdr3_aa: CASSYGGQGAYEQYF; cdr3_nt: TGTGCCAGCAGTTACGGCGGACAGGGGGCTTACGAGCAGTACTTC
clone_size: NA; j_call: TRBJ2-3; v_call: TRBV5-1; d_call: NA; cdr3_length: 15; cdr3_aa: CASSLVAAETDTQYF; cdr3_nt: TGCGCCAGCAGCTTGGTGGCAGCCGAGACAGATACGCAGTATTTT
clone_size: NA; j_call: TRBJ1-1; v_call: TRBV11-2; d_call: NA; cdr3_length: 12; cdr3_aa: CASSLASRRAFF; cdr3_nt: TGTGCCAGCAGCTTAGCATCCCGGCGAGCTTTCTTT
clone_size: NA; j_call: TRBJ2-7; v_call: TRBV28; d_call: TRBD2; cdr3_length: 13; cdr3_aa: CASSSSGPYEQYF; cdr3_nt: TGTGCCAGCAGTTCTAGCGGCCCCTACGAGCAGTACTTC
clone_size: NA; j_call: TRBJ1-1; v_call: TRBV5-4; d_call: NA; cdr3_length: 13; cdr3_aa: CASRTWGNTEAFF; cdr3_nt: TGTGCCAGCAGGACCTGGGGGAACACTGAAGCTTTCTTT
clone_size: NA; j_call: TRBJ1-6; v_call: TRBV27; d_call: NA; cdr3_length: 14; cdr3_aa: CASRRDAFNSPLHF; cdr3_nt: TGTGCCAGCAGGAGAGATGCCTTCAATTCACCCCTCCACTTT
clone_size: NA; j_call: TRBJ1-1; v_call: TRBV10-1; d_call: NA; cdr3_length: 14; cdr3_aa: CASSESGEQDEAFF; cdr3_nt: TGCGCCAGCAGTGAGTCAGGAGAGCAAGATGAAGCTTTCTTT
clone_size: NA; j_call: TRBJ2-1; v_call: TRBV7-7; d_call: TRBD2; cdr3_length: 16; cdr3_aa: CASSRLTSGPYNEQFF; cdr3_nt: TGTGCTAGCAGCAGATTGACTAGCGGACCTTACAATGAGCAGTTCTTC
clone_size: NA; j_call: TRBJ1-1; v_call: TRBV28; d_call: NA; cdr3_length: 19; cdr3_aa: CASSLFTGRRRGRGTEAFF; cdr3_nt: TGTGCCAGCAGTTTATTTACGGGACGGCGGAGGGGCCGAGGCACTGAAGCTTTCTTT
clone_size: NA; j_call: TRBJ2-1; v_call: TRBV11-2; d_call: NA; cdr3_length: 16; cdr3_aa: CASSLRQPGAYNEQFF; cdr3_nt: TGTGCCAGCAGCCTGAGACAGCCAGGGGCATACAATGAGCAGTTCTTC
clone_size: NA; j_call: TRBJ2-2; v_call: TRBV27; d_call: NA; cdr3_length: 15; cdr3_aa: CASSLSRLNTGELFF; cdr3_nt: TGTGCCAGCAGTTTATCGCGGTTGAACACCGGGGAGCTGTTTTTT
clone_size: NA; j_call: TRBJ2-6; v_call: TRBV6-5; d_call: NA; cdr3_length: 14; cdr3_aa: CASRRYSGANVLTF; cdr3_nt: TGTGCCAGCCGGCGGTACTCTGGGGCCAACGTCCTGACTTTC
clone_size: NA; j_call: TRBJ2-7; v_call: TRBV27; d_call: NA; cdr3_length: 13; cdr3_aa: CASSYQSSYEQYF; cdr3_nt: TGTGCCAGCAGCTATCAGAGCTCCTACGAGCAGTACTTC